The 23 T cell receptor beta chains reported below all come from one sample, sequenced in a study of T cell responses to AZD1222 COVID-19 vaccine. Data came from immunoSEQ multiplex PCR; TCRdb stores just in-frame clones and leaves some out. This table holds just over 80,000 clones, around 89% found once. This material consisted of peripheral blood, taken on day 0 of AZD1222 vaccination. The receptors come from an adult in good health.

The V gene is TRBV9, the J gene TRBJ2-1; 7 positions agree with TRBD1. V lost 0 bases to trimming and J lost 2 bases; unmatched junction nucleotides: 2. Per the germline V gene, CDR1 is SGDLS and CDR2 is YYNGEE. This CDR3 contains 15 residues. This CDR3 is CASSVGRGPYNEQFF. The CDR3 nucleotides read TGTGCCAGCAGCGTAGGTAGGGGGCCCTACAATGAGCAGTTCTTC.

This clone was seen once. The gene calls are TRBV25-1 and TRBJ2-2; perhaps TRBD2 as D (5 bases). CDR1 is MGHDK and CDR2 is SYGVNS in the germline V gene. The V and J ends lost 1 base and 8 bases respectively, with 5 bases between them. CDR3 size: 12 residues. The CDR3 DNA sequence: TGTGCCAGCAGTGAATTAGCGGGGGAGCTGTTTTTT. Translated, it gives CASSELAGELFF. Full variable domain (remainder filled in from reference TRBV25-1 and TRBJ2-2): EADIYQTPRYLVIGTGKKITLECSQTMGHDKMYWYQQDPGMELHLIHYSYGVNSTEKGDLSSESTVSRIRTEHFPLTLESARPSHTSQYLCASSELAGELFFGEGSRLTVL.

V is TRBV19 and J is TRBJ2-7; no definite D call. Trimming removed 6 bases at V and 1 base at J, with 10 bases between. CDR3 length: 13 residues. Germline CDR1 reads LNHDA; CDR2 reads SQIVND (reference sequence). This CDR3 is CASRDVSSYEQYF. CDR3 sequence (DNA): TGTGCCAGTAGGGACGTGAGTTCCTACGAGCAGTACTTC. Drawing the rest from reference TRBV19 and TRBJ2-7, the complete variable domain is DGGITQSPKYLFRKEGQNVTLSCEQNLNHDAMYWYRQDPGQGLRLIYYSQIVNDFQKGDIAEGYSVSREKKESFPLTVTSAQKNPTAFYLCASRDVSSYEQYFGPGTRLTVT.

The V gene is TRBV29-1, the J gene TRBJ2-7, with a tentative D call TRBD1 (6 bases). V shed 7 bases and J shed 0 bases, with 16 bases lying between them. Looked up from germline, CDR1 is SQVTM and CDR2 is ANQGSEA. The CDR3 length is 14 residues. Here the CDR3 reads CSGLTGTNSYEQYF. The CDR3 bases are TGCAGCGGGCTAACAGGGACCAACTCCTACGAGCAGTACTTC.

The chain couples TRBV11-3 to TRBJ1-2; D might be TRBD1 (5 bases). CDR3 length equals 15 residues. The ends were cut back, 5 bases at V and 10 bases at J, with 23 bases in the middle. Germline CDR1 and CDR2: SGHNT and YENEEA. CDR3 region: CASSPRDDAFPDYTF. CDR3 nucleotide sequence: TGTGCCAGCAGCCCTAGGGACGACGCCTTCCCGGACTACACCTTC. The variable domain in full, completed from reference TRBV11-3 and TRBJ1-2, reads EAGVVQSPRYKIIEKKQPVAFWCNPISGHNTLYWYLQNLGQGPELLIRYENEEAVDDSQLPKDRFSAERLKGVDSTLKIQPAELGDSAVYLCASSPRDDAFPDYTFGSGTRLTVV.

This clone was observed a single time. CDR3 residues: CASSSWGANEQFF. In DNA form, the CDR3 reads TGTGCCAGCAGTTCTTGGGGGGCCAATGAGCAGTTCTTC. This chain links TRBV12-3 or TRBV12-4 with TRBJ2-1; tentatively, D is TRBD1 or TRBD2 (6 bases each). The CDR3 is 13 residues long. V was pared by 4 bases and J by 6 bases, with 10 bases between.

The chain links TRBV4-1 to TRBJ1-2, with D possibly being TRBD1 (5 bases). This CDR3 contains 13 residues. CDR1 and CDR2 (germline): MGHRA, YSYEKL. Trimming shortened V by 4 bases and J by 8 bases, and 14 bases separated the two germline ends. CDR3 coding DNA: TGCGCCAGCAGCCTGGGACCTAGTGGCGGCTACACCTTC. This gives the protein CASSLGPSGGYTF.

The CDR3 DNA sequence: TGCGCCAGCAGACCCGGGGCCCTGGGGACCGGGGAGCTGTTTTTT. Translation gives CASRPGALGTGELFF. The rearrangement links TRBV4-3 to TRBJ2-2; D tentatively fits TRBD1 or TRBD2 (5 bases each). This CDR3 is built from 15 residues. Germline CDR1 LGHNA, CDR2 YSLEER. Between the trimmed V and J ends, which lost 6 bases and 5 bases, there was a span of 16 bases.

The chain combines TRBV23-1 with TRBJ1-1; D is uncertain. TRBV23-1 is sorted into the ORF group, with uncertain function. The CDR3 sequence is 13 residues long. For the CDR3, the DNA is TGCGCATCCGGGCGGCGCGGCAACACTGAAGCTTTCTTT. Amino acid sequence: CASGRRGNTEAFF.

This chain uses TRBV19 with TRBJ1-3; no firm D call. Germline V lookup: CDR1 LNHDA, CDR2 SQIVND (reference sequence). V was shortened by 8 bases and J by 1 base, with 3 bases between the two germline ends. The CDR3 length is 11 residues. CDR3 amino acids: CASGSGNTIYF. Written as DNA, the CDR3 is TGTGCCAGTGGGTCTGGAAACACCATATATTTT.

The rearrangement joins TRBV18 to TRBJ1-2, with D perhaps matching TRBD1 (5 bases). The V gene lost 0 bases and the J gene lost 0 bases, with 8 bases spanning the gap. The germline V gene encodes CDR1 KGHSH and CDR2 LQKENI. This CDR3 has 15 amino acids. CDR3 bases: TGTGCCAGCTCACCACCGGGACGGACTAACTATGGCTACACCTTC. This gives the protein CASSPPGRTNYGYTF.

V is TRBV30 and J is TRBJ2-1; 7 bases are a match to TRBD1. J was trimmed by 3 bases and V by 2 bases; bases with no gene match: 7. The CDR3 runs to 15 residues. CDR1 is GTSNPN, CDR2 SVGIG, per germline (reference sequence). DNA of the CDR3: TGTGCCTGGAGTCCCCTCAGGGGGTACTACAATGAGCAGTTCTTC. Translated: CAWSPLRGYYNEQFF.

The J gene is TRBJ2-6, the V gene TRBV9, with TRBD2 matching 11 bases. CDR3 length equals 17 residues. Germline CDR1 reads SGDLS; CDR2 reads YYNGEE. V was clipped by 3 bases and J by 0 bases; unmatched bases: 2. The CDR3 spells CASSGLAGPSGANVLTF. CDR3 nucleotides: TGTGCCAGCAGCGGACTAGCGGGGCCCTCTGGGGCCAACGTCCTGACTTTC.

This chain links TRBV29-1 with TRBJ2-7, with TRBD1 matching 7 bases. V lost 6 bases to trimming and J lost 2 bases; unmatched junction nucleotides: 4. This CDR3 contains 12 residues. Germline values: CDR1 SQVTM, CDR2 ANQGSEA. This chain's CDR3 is CSVLRGPYEQYF. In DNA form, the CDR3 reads TGCAGCGTACTAAGGGGGCCCTACGAGCAGTACTTC.

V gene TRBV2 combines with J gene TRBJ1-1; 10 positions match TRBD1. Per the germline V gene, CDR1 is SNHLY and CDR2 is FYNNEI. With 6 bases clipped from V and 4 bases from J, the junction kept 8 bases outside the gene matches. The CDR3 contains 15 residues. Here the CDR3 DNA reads TGTGCCAGCAGACCAACCGGGACAGGGGCCACTGAAGCTTTCTTT. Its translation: CASRPTGTGATEAFF.

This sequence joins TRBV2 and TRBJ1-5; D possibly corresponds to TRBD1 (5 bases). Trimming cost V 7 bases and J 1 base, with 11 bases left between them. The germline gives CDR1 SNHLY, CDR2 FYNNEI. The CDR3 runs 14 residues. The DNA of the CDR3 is TGTGCCAGCACCGGGACCGGGAGCAATCAGCCCCAGCATTTT. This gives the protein CASTGTGSNQPQHF.

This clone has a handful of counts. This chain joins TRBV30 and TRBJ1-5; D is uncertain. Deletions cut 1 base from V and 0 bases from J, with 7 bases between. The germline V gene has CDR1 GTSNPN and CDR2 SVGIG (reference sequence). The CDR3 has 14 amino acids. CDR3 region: CAWSGGYSNQPQHF. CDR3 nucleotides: TGTGCCTGGAGTGGGGGTTATAGCAATCAGCCCCAGCATTTT.

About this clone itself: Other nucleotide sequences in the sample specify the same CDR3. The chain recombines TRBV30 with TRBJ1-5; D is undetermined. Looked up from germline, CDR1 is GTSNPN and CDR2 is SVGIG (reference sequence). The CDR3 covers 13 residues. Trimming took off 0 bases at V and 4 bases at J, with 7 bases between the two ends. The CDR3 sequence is CAWSVQGNQPQHF. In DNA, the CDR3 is TGTGCCTGGAGTGTACAAGGGAATCAGCCCCAGCATTTT.

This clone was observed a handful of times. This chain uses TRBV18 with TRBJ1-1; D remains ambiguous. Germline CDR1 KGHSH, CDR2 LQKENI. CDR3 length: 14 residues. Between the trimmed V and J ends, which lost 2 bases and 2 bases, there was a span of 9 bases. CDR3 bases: TGTGCCAGCTCACCAATTCCCAGAAACACTGAAGCTTTCTTT. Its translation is CASSPIPRNTEAFF.

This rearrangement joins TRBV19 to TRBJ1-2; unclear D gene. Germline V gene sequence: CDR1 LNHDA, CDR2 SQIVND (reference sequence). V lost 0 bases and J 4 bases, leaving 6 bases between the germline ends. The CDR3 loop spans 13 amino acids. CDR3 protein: CASSIDLRYGYTF. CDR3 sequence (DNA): TGTGCCAGTAGTATAGACCTCCGCTATGGCTACACCTTC.

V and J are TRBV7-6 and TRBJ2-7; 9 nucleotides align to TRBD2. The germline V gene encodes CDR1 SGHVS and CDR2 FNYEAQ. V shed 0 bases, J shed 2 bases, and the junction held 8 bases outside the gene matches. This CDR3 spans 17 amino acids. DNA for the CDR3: TGTGCCAGCAGCTTAGCCCTAGATAGCGGGGGACCCTACGAGCAGTACTTC. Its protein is CASSLALDSGGPYEQYF.

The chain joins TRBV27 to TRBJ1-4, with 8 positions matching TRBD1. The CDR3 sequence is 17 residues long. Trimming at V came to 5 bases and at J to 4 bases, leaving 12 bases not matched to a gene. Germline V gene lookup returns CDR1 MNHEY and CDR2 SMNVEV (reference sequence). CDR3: CASSREGRGLINEKLFF. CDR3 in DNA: TGTGCCAGCAGTCGAGAGGGCAGGGGGCTTATTAATGAAAAACTGTTTTTT.

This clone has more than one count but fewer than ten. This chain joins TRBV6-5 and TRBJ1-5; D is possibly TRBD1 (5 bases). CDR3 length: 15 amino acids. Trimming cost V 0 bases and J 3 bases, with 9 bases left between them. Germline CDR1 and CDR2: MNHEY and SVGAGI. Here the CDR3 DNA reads TGTGCCAGCAGTTACTCCTGGGGGGACAATCAGCCCCAGCATTTT. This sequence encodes CASSYSWGDNQPQHF.